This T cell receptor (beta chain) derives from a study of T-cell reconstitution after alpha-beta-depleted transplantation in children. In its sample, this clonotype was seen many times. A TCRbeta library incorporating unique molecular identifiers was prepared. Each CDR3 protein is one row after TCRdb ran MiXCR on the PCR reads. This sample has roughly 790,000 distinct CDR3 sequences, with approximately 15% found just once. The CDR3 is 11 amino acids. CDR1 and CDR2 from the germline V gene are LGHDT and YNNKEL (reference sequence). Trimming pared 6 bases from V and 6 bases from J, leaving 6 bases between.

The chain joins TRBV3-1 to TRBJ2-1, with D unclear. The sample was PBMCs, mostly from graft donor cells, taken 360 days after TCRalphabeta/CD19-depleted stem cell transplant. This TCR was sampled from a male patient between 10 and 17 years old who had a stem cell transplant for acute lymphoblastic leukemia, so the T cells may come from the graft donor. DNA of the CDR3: TGTGCCAGCAGTCGCCTCAATGAGCAGTTCTTC. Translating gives CASSRLNEQFF.